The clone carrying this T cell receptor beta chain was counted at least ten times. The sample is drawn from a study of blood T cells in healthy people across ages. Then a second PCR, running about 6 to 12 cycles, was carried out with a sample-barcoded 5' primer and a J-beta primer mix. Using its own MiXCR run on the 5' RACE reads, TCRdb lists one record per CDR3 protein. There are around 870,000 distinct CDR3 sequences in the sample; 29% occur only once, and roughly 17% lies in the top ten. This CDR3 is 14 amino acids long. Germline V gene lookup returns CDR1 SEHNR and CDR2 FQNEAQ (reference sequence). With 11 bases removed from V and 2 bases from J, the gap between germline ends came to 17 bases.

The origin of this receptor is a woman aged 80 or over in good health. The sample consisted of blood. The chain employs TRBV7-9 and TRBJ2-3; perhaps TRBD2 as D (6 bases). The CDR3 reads CAEAGTANTDTQYF. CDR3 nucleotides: TGTGCCGAGGCCGGGACTGCGAACACAGATACGCAGTATTTT.